These 25 T cell receptor beta chains were all obtained from the same sample, sequenced in a study of radiation and T cells in renal cell carcinoma. Sequenced by immunoSEQ multiplex PCR; TCRdb stores in-frame clones only, minus some. The data hold some 95,000 clones, with 70% to 90% observed a single time. Time point indicated: baseline pretreatment blood. Treatment indicated: 15 Gy SBRT to primary tumor, nephrectomy 4 weeks later. This sample comprised blood, obtained from a patient whose treatment included radiotherapy and nephrectomy. The receptors come from a man aged 45-65 years with renal cell carcinoma.

This chain links TRBV9 with TRBJ2-1, with D uncertain. The V end was cut by 4 bases, the J end by 7 bases, with 12 bases between. Per germline, CDR1 SGDLS and CDR2 YYNGEE. The CDR3 runs 13 residues. CDR3: CASSFASENEQFF. CDR3 bases: TGTGCCAGCAGCTTCGCGTCTGAAAATGAGCAGTTCTTC.

CDR3 protein: CASSKVTGSNEKLFF. The CDR3 nucleotides are TGTGCCAGCAGCAAAGTAACGGGTTCCAATGAAAAACTGTTTTTT. The rearrangement links TRBV21-1 to TRBJ1-4. TRBV21-1 is a pseudogene locus. The CDR3 length is 15 residues.

This clone was detected only once. The chain couples TRBV5-3 to TRBJ2-7; 8 bases are a match to TRBD2. TRBV5-3 is marked as an open reading frame, function uncertain. Trimming removed 0 bases from V and 3 bases from J; junction bases left unmatched: 11. The CDR3 extends over 17 amino acids. Written as DNA, the CDR3 is TGTGCCAGAAGCTTGGGACTAGCGCTTGAGTCGGTCTACGAGCAGTACTTC. Translating it yields CARSLGLALESVYEQYF.

The sample holds a few counts of this clone. The chain uses TRBV2 and TRBJ2-7, with TRBD2 identical over 9 bases. The germline gives CDR1 SNHLY, CDR2 FYNNEI. This CDR3 spans 17 amino acids. Trimming at V came to 1 base and at J to 7 bases, leaving 14 bases not matched to a gene. CDR3 sequence (DNA): TGTGCCAGCAGTGAAGGGGGATTGGTAGCGGGAGAGTGGGAGCAGTACTTC. Translation: CASSEGGLVAGEWEQYF.

The chain links TRBV9 to TRBJ2-7, with D perhaps matching TRBD1 or TRBD2 (5 bases each). The V gene lost 4 bases and the J gene lost 8 bases, with 13 bases spanning the gap. This CDR3 contains 12 residues. Germline loops: CDR1 SGDLS, CDR2 YYNGEE. CDR3 amino acids: CASSSRDAKQYF. CDR3 DNA: TGTGCCAGCAGCTCCCGGGACGCAAAGCAGTACTTC.

The chain is built from TRBV2 and TRBJ2-5; TRBD2 matches 7 bases. Germline V gives CDR1 SNHLY, CDR2 FYNNEI. The V gene end was trimmed by 8 bases and the J gene end by 5 bases; junction bases not matched to a gene: 11. The CDR3 is 14 residues long. CDR3: CASAGTSVGETQYF. CDR3 nucleotide sequence: TGTGCCAGCGCAGGTACTAGCGTCGGGGAGACCCAGTACTTC.

V and J are TRBV6-1 and TRBJ1-1; possibly TRBD1 for D (5 bases). V dropped 6 bases and J dropped 4 bases, with 9 bases sitting between them. Germline V gene data show CDR1 as MNHNS and CDR2 as SASEGT. The CDR3 runs to 12 residues. The CDR3 DNA is TGTGCCAGCAGAAAGCAGGGCACTGAAGCTTTCTTT. Amino acid sequence: CASRKQGTEAFF.

The J gene is TRBJ2-5, the V gene TRBV7-8, with TRBD2 matching 8 bases. The CDR3 runs 14 residues. V lost 4 bases, J lost 9 bases, and 10 bases stayed unmatched. Germline V gives CDR1 SGHVS, CDR2 FQNEAQ. CDR3 in amino acids: CASSWGLDLRSQYF. CDR3 DNA sequence: TGTGCCAGCAGCTGGGGACTAGATTTGCGGTCCCAGTACTTC.

The V and J genes are TRBV5-1 and TRBJ1-1; D is undetermined. Germline-derived CDR1 and CDR2 are SGHRS and YFSETQ. The V gene lost 0 bases and the J gene lost 9 bases, with 9 bases spanning the gap. This CDR3 is 12 amino acids long. CDR3 in DNA: TGCGCCAGCAGCTTGGAACGAGGGCAAGCTTTCTTT. It is translated as CASSLERGQAFF.

V and J are TRBV10-2 and TRBJ1-1, with TRBD1 matching over 7 bases. Germline V lookup: CDR1 WSHSY, CDR2 SAAADI. Trimming took 6 bases from V and 4 from J; bases not matched to a gene: 5. The CDR3 runs 13 residues. The CDR3 is CASRQGTGTEAFF. The CDR3 bases are TGCGCCAGCAGACAGGGGACCGGCACTGAAGCTTTCTTT.

This clone was counted only a few times. The rearrangement links TRBV4-1 to TRBJ2-3, with TRBD2 matching 10 bases. This CDR3 comprises 16 residues. The V and J ends lost 3 bases and 4 bases, in that order; junction bases with no gene match: 7. In germline, CDR1 is MGHRA, CDR2 YSYEKL. CDR3 in DNA: TGCGCCAGCAGCCAGCACGGGACTAGCGTGTCAGATACGCAGTATTTT. This sequence encodes CASSQHGTSVSDTQYF.

The V and J genes are TRBV28 and TRBJ1-5; a possible D gene is TRBD1 (6 bases). The CDR3 is 15 residues long. The ends were cut back, 2 bases at V and 1 base at J, with 9 bases in the middle. Germline values: CDR1 MDHEN, CDR2 SYDVKM. CDR3 DNA sequence: TGTGCCAGCAGTTTAGGGGGGGCGAGCAATCAGCCCCAGCATTTT. It is translated as CASSLGGASNQPQHF. Based on the CDR3 plus reference TRBV28 and TRBJ1-5, the full variable domain is DVKVTQSSRYLVKRTGEKVFLECVQDMDHENMFWYRQDPGLGLRLIYFSYDVKMKEKGDIPEGYSVSREKKERFSLILESASTNQTSMYLCASSLGGASNQPQHFGDGTRLSIL.

This chain links TRBV7-9 with TRBJ2-1, with D perhaps being TRBD1 or TRBD2 (5 bases each). The CDR3 is 13 amino acids. Trimming removed 1 base at V and 9 bases at J, with 10 bases between. Germline CDR1 reads SEHNR; CDR2 reads FQNEAQ (reference sequence). CDR3 sequence (DNA): TGTGCCAGCAGCTTAGGGGACGTGAGTGAGCAGTTCTTC. It yields the protein CASSLGDVSEQFF.

The J gene is TRBJ2-1, the V gene TRBV7-2; D is unresolved. V lost 1 base and J 1 base, leaving 5 bases between the germline ends. The CDR3 has 14 residues. The germline gives CDR1 SGHTA, CDR2 FQGNSA. This CDR3 reads CASSLELSYNEQFF. In nucleotides, the CDR3 is TGTGCCAGCAGCTTAGAGCTTTCCTACAATGAGCAGTTCTTC.

The rearrangement links TRBV7-3 to TRBJ1-2; D perhaps matches TRBD1 (6 bases). V was shortened by 5 bases and J by 2 bases, with 9 bases between the two germline ends. Germline V gene lookup returns CDR1 SGHTA and CDR2 FQGTGA. The CDR3 totals 13 residues. CDR3 sequence: CASSKDSNYGYTF. CDR3 nucleotides: TGTGCCAGCAGCAAGGACAGCAACTATGGCTACACCTTC.

V gene TRBV10-3 combines with J gene TRBJ2-7; D is possibly TRBD2 (6 bases). V was clipped by 4 bases and J by 3 bases, with 16 bases between them. CDR3 length: 15 amino acids. CDR1 is ENHRY, CDR2 SYGVKD, per germline. CDR3 in DNA: TGTGCCATCAGTGGTTCGGCAGGGAGGTACTACGAGCAGTACTTC. It is translated as CAISGSAGRYYEQYF.

This clone was counted a single time. This sequence joins TRBV7-9 and TRBJ2-3, with a tentative D call TRBD1 (6 bases). CDR3 length: 14 amino acids. Per germline, CDR1 SEHNR and CDR2 FQNEAQ (reference sequence). V was trimmed by 5 bases and J by 2 bases, leaving 11 bases between them. The CDR3 spells CASSQDSSTDTQYF. CDR3 DNA sequence: TGTGCCAGCAGCCAGGACAGCTCCACAGATACGCAGTATTTT.

This chain joins TRBV6-1 and TRBJ2-3; D might be TRBD1 or TRBD2, each matching 5 bases. The CDR3 covers 15 residues. Trimming pared 0 bases from V and 5 bases from J, leaving 12 bases between. CDR1 and CDR2 (germline): MNHNS, SASEGT. The CDR3, as DNA: TGTGCCAGCAGTGAAGCCTGGGGACGGTTAGATACGCAGTATTTT. Translating it yields CASSEAWGRLDTQYF.

The chain has TRBV6-5 and TRBJ1-2; D might be TRBD1 (5 bases). Deletions cut 9 bases from V and 3 bases from J, with 14 bases between. Per germline, CDR1 MNHEY and CDR2 SVGAGI. CDR3 size: 13 residues. CDR3 residues: CASSPGFDYGYTF. The CDR3 nucleotides are TGTGCCAGTTCCCCAGGGTTCGACTATGGCTACACCTTC.

The chain couples TRBV20-1 to TRBJ2-3; either TRBD1 or TRBD2 may supply D (6 bases each). The CDR3 is 11 amino acids. Germline loops: CDR1 DFQATT, CDR2 SNEGSKA (reference sequence). V lost 7 bases and J 7 bases, leaving 12 bases between the germline ends. The CDR3 nucleotides are TGCAGTGGGAAAGGGGGGAATACGCAGTATTTT. The encoded protein is CSGKGGNTQYF.

The chain carries TRBV5-1 and TRBJ2-1; possibly TRBD1 for D (5 bases). The CDR3 spans 16 residues. Germline loops: CDR1 SGHRS, CDR2 YFSETQ. The ends were cut back, 4 bases at V and 2 bases at J, with 16 bases in the middle. The DNA of the CDR3 is TGCGCCAGCAGCCAACAGGTGGCCCCGACCTACAATGAGCAGTTCTTC. It yields the protein CASSQQVAPTYNEQFF.

V usage is TRBV5-4 and J usage is TRBJ1-1; no firm D call. CDR3 length equals 13 residues. Trimming left V 0 bases short and J 10 bases short, with 13 bases between. CDR1 is SGHNT and CDR2 is YYREEE in the germline V gene (reference sequence). The chain's CDR3 is CASSLDRSEGAFF. In DNA, the CDR3 is TGTGCCAGCAGCTTGGACCGGTCGGAAGGAGCTTTCTTT.

The chain joins TRBV9 to TRBJ1-4, with D possibly matching TRBD1 (5 bases). CDR1 SGDLS and CDR2 YYNGEE come from the germline V gene. V lost 3 bases to trimming and J lost 13 bases, with 16 bases between them. This CDR3 spans 13 amino acids. The CDR3 nucleotides are TGTGCCAGCAGCGGGGGCGAAGGCGCGAGACTGTTTTTT. Protein: CASSGGEGARLFF.

J is TRBJ1-5 and V is TRBV5-8, with 7 positions matching TRBD1. CDR1 SGHTS and CDR2 YDEGEE come from the germline V gene. CDR3 size: 15 residues. V gave up 0 bases and J gave up 3 bases; unmatched junction bases: 3. CDR3 protein: CASSLGDRDNQPQHF. CDR3 bases: TGTGCCAGCAGCTTGGGGGACAGAGACAATCAGCCCCAGCATTTT.

CDR3 bases: TGTGCCAGCAGCTTGACAGGGGGCCGAGATACGCAGTATTTT. Its translation is CASSLTGGRDTQYF. The chain links TRBV7-9 to TRBJ2-3; 10 bases agree with TRBD1. CDR3 length: 14 amino acids. V lost 3 bases and J lost 5; bases outside the gene matches: 2. Germline V gene sequence: CDR1 SEHNR, CDR2 FQNEAQ (reference sequence).